This T cell receptor (beta chain) was sequenced for a study of OX40 agonist ivuxolimab in advanced cancers. Assay: immunoSEQ multiplex PCR; the TCRdb copy retains only in-frame clones and omits some. The sample records almost 80,000 clones, approximately 84% being singletons. This CDR3 region has 16 residues. CDR1 and CDR2 (germline): SGHTA, FQGNSA. V lost 2 bases to trimming and J lost 7 bases; unmatched junction nucleotides: 8. The receptor's source is an adult with an advanced solid tumor such as melanoma, head and neck, liver or kidney cancer. Sample: CD4+ or CD8+ T cells sorted from blood, taken in a trial of the OX40 agonist ivuxolimab. The genes are TRBV7-2 and TRBJ2-2; 9 bases are shared with TRBD2. CDR3 DNA: TGTGCCAGCAGCTTAAATGGCGGGGGGGCCGTCGGGGAGCTGTTTTTT. Translating it yields CASSLNGGGAVGELFF.